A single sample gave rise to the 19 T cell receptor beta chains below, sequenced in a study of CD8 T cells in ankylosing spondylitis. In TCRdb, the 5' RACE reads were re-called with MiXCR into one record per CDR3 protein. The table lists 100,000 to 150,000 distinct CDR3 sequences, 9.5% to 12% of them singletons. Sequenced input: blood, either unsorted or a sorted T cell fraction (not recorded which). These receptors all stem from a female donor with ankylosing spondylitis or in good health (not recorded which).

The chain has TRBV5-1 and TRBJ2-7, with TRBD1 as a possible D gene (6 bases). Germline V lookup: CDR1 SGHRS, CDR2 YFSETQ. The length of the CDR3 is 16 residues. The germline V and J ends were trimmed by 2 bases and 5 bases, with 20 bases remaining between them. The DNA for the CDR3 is TGCGCCAGCAGCTTTGCCGCTGTGAGTTGGACAGACGAGCAGTACTTC. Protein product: CASSFAAVSWTDEQYF.

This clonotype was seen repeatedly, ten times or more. The CDR3 here is CASSLEEGSETQYF. CDR3 in DNA: TGTGCCAGCAGCTTAGAGGAGGGCTCAGAGACCCAGTACTTC. The chain links TRBV11-3 to TRBJ2-5; TRBD2 might be the D (6 bases). V was shortened by 0 bases and J by 4 bases, with 9 bases between the two germline ends. The CDR3 loop spans 14 amino acids. Per the germline V gene, CDR1 is SGHNT and CDR2 is YENEEA. Complete variable domain (other parts from reference TRBV11-3 and TRBJ2-5): EAGVVQSPRYKIIEKKQPVAFWCNPISGHNTLYWYLQNLGQGPELLIRYENEEAVDDSQLPKDRFSAERLKGVDSTLKIQPAELGDSAVYLCASSLEEGSETQYFGPGTRLLVL.

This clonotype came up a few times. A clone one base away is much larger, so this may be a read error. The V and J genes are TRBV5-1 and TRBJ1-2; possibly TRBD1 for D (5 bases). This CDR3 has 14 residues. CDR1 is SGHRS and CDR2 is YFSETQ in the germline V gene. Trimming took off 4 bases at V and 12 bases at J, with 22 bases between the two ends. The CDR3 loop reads CASSVQGFGDGDTF. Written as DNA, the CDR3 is TGCGCCAGCAGCGTCCAGGGATTCGGAGACGGCGACACCTTC. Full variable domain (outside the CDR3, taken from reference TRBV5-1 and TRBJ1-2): KAGVTQTPRYLIKTRGQQVTLSCSPISGHRSVSWYQQTPGQGLQFLFEYFSETQRNKGNFPGRFSGRQFSNSRSEMNVSTLELGDSALYLCASSVQGFGDGDTFGSGTRLTVV.

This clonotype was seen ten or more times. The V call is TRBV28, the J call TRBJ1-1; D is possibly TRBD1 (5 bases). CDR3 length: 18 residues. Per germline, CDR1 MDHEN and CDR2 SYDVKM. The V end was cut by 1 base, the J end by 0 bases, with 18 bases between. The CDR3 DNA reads TGTGCCAGCAGTTTATCCAGGGTGAGGGTAGTCATGAACACTGAAGCTTTCTTT. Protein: CASSLSRVRVVMNTEAFF.

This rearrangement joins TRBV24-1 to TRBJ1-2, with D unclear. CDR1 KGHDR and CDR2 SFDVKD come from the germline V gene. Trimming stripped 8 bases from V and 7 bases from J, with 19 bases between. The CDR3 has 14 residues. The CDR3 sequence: CATNGSTGWGGYTF. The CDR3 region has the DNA TGTGCCACCAACGGCAGTACCGGGTGGGGTGGCTACACCTTC.

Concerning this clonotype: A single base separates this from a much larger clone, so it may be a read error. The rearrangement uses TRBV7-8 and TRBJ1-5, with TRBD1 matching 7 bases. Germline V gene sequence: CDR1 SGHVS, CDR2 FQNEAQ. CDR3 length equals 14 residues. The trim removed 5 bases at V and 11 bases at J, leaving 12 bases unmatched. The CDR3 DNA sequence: TGTGCCAGCAGCAACCGACAGGGTGGGCAGTCCCAGCATTTT. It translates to CASSNRQGGQSQHF.

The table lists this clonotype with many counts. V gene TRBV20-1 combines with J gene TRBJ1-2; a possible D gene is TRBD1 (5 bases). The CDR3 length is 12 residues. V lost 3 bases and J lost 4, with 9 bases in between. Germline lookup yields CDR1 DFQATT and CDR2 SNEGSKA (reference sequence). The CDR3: CSASLGGYGYTF. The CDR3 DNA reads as TGCAGTGCTAGTCTGGGGGGCTATGGCTACACCTTC.

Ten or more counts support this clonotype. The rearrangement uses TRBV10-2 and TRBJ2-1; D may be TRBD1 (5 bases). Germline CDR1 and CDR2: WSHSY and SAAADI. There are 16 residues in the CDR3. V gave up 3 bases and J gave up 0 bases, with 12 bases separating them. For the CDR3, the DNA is TGCGCCAGCAGTGAATCCAGGGCGAGCTCCTACAATGAGCAGTTCTTC. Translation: CASSESRASSYNEQFF.

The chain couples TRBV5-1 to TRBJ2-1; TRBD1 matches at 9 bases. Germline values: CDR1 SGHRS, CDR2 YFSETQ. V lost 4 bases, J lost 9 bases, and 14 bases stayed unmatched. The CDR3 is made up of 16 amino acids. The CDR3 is CASSPNPGQGGGEQFF. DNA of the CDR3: TGCGCCAGCAGCCCAAACCCGGGACAGGGTGGGGGTGAGCAGTTCTTC.

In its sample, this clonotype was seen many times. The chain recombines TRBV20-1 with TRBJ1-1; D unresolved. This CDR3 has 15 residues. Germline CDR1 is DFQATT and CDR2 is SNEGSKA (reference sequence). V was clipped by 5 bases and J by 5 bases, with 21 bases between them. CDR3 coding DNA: TGCAGTGCTCCTAGGGCTGCAACAGCAGAGACTGAAGCTTTCTTT. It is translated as CSAPRAATAETEAFF.

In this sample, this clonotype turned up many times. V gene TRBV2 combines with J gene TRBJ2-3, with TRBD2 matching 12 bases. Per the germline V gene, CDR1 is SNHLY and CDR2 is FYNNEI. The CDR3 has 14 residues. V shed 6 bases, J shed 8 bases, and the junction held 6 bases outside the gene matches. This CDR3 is CASSRTSGDSTQYF. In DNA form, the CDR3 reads TGTGCCAGCAGCCGGACTAGCGGGGATTCTACGCAGTATTTT.

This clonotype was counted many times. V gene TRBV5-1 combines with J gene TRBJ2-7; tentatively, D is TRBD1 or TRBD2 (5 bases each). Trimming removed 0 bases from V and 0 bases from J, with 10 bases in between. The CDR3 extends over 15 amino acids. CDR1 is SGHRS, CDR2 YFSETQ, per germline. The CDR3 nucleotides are TGCGCCAGCAGCTTGGCGGGACCAACCTCCTACGAGCAGTACTTC. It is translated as CASSLAGPTSYEQYF.

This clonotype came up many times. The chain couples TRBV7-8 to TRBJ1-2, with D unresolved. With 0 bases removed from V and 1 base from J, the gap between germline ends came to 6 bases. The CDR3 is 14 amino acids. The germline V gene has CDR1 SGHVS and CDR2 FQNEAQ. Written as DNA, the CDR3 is TGTGCCAGCAGCTTAGCAAGGGATAACTATGGCTACACCTTC. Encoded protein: CASSLARDNYGYTF.

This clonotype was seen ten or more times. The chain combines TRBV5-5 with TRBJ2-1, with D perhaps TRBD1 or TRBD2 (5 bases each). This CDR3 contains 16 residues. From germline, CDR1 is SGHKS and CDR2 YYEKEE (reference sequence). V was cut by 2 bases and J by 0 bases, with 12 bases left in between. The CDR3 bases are TGTGCCAGCAGCTTTCACCCGGGGCCCTCCTACAATGAGCAGTTCTTC. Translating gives CASSFHPGPSYNEQFF.

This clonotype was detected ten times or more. For the CDR3, the DNA is TGTGCCAGCAGCCACCCCCTAGCGGGAGGGGGGGACAATGAGCAGTTCTTC. This codes for CASSHPLAGGGDNEQFF. The chain carries TRBV14 and TRBJ2-1, with 12 bases lining up with TRBD2. Germline assignment: CDR1 SGHDN and CDR2 FVKESK. The CDR3 covers 17 residues. Trimming removed 3 bases from V and 5 bases from J; junction bases left unmatched: 8.

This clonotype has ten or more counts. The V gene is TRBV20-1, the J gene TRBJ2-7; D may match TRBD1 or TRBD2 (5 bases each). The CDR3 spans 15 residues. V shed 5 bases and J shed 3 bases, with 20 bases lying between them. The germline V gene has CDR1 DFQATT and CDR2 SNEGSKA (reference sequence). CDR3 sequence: CSAPRRGPKNYEQYF. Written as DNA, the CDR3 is TGCAGTGCTCCCCGTCGGGGCCCGAAAAACTACGAGCAGTACTTC.

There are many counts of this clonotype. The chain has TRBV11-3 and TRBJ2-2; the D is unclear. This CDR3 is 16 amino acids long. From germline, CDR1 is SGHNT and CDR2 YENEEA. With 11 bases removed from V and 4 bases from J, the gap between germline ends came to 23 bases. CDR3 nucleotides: TGTGCCTCCGCCTCATCTGACACAAAGTCCACCGGGGAGCTGTTTTTT. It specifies CASASSDTKSTGELFF.

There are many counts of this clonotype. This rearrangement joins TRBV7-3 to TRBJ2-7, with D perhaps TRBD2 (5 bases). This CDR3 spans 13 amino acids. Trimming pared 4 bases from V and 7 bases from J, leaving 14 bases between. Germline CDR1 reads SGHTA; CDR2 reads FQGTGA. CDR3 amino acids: CASSSQGRGEQYF. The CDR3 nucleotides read TGTGCCAGCAGCTCACAAGGCCGGGGAGAGCAGTACTTC.

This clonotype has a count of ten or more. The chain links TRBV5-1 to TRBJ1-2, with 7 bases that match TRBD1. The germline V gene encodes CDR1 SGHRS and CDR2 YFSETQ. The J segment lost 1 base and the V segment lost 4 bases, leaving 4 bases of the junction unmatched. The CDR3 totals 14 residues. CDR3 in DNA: TGCGCCAGCAGCCCAGGGGGGCTTAACTATGGCTACACCTTC. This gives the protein CASSPGGLNYGYTF.